These 14 T cell receptor beta chains came from one sample sequenced in a study of T cell clonality in common variable immunodeficiency. Clones were read by immunoSEQ multiplex PCR, and TCRdb kept only the in-frame ones, dropping some. In total the sample includes more than 55,000 clones, none of them seen once. The material sequenced was peripheral blood mononuclear cells. Receptors were obtained from a person between 18 and 75 years old in good health.

There are many counts of this clone. The missing CDR3 end, 3 residues past where the read stops, is filled in from the germline J gene. This sequence joins TRBV10-3 and TRBJ2-2; D is tentatively TRBD1 or TRBD2 (5 bases each). CDR1 and CDR2 from the germline V gene are ENHRY and SYGVKD. The CDR3 consists of 15 residues. Trimming took 6 bases from V and 4 from J, leaving 15 bases between them. CDR3 protein: CAISEGRAITGELFF. CDR3 bases read: TGTGCCATCAGCGAGGGGCGGGCCATCACCGGGGAG.

The CDR3 here is CASSLQGSSYNDYTF. Incomplete CDR3 DNA: TGTGCCAGCAGCTTACAGGGTAGCTCCTACAATGAC. The chain combines TRBV7-9 with TRBJ1-2, with D perhaps TRBD1 (5 bases). The CDR3 extends 3 residues past the end of the read, so its final part is completed from the germline J gene. Germline V gene sequence: CDR1 SEHNR, CDR2 FQNEAQ (reference sequence). The CDR3 is 15 amino acids. Drawing the rest from reference TRBV7-9 and TRBJ1-2, the complete variable domain is DTGVSQNPRHKITKRGQNVTFRCDPISEHNRLYWYRQTLGQGPEFLTYFQNEAQLEKSRLLSDRFSAERPKGSFSTLEIQRTEQGDSAMYLCASSLQGSSYNDYTFGSGTRLTVV.

This clone was recorded at least ten times. The DNA ends 3 residues before the CDR3 does, and the rest of the CDR3 is filled in from the germline J gene. The chain combines TRBV10-2 with TRBJ2-3, with 9 nucleotides matching TRBD1. The V gene end was trimmed by 3 bases and the J gene end by 5 bases; junction bases not matched to a gene: 9. The CDR3 is 16 residues long. Germline V lookup: CDR1 WSHSY, CDR2 SAAADI. The CDR3 DNA, read in part, is TGCGCCAGCAGTGATCCCTACAGGGGGCGAGAAGATACG. Translating it yields CASSDPYRGREDT. The full CDR3 is CASSDPYRGREDTQYF.

This clone showed up many times. The read halts 3 residues ahead of the CDR3 end, with the missing end drawn from the germline J gene. This sequence joins TRBV5-1 and TRBJ2-7, with 9 bases aligning to TRBD1. Germline CDR1 reads SGHRS; CDR2 reads YFSETQ. The CDR3 sequence is 14 residues long. The V and J ends lost 4 bases and 2 bases, in that order; junction bases with no gene match: 4. The DNA read from the CDR3 is TGCGCCAGCAGCACGAGACAGGGGGCCTACGAG. This codes for CASSTRQGAYE. The full CDR3 protein reads CASSTRQGAYEQYF. Supplemented by reference TRBV5-1 and TRBJ2-7, the full variable domain reads KAGVTQTPRYLIKTRGQQVTLSCSPISGHRSVSWYQQTPGQGLQFLFEYFSETQRNKGNFPGRFSGRQFSNSRSEMNVSTLELGDSALYLCASSTRQGAYEQYFGPGTRLTVT.

This clone was observed many times. Coverage ceases 3 residues before the CDR3 finishes, and the germline J gene fills in the end. This rearrangement joins TRBV2 to TRBJ1-4; 10 positions match TRBD1. Trimming took 4 bases from V and 7 from J; bases not matched to a gene: 3. This CDR3 has 14 residues. Germline-derived CDR1 and CDR2 are SNHLY and FYNNEI. This chain's CDR3 is CASSVGQGSEKLFF. CDR3 bases read: TGTGCCAGCAGTGTGGGACAGGGGTCTGAAAAA.

In its sample, this clone was seen many times. With the read ending 3 residues before the CDR3 end, the germline J gene is used to fill in that end. The sample holds other DNA sequences that translate to the same CDR3. The chain joins TRBV10-3 to TRBJ1-3, with a weak D call TRBD1 (5 bases). Germline values: CDR1 ENHRY, CDR2 SYGVKD. V lost 6 bases to trimming and J lost 4 bases, with 7 bases between them. CDR3 length: 12 amino acids. CDR3 loop: CAIRGAGNTIYF. Incomplete CDR3 DNA: TGTGCCATCAGAGGGGCAGGAAACACC.

This clone has at least ten counts. The CDR3 goes on 3 residues after the read ends, and that part is filled in from the germline J gene. The J gene is TRBJ2-5, the V gene TRBV28; unclear D gene. There are 11 residues in the CDR3. With 3 bases removed from V and 4 bases from J, the gap between germline ends came to 3 bases. In germline, CDR1 is MDHEN, CDR2 SYDVKM. The part of the CDR3 DNA that was read is TGTGCCAGCAGTTTGGCAGAGACC. As protein: CASSLAET. The whole CDR3 is CASSLAETQYF. The whole variable domain, filled in from reference TRBV28 and TRBJ2-5, reads DVKVTQSSRYLVKRTGEKVFLECVQDMDHENMFWYRQDPGLGLRLIYFSYDVKMKEKGDIPEGYSVSREKKERFSLILESASTNQTSMYLCASSLAETQYFGPGTRLLVL.

This clone was detected many times. Coverage ceases 3 residues before the CDR3 finishes, and the germline J gene fills in the end. The rearrangement uses TRBV7-9 and TRBJ1-1; 9 positions match TRBD1. The germline gives CDR1 SEHNR, CDR2 FQNEAQ (reference sequence). V dropped 6 bases and J dropped 4; count of bases not matched to a gene: 3. The CDR3 consists of 13 residues. CDR3 protein: CASRQGAGTEAFF. CDR3 DNA (partial): TGTGCCAGCAGACAGGGGGCGGGCACTGAA.

This clone was observed at least ten times. The sequence runs out 3 residues before the end of the CDR3; the remainder is reconstructed from the germline J gene. The rearrangement links TRBV30 to TRBJ2-3, with D unclear. The CDR3 extends over 13 amino acids. Germline CDR1 is GTSNPN and CDR2 is SVGIG (reference sequence). CDR3 in amino acids: CAWSLRPQETQYF. The CDR3 bases that were read are TGTGCCTGGAGTTTAAGGCCTCAAGAGACG. The entire variable domain, with the rest obtained from reference TRBV30 and TRBJ2-3, is as follows: SQTIHQWPATLVQPVGSPLSLECTVEGTSNPNLYWYRQAAGRGLQLLFYSVGIGQISSEVPQNLSASRPQDRQFILSSKKLLLSDSGFYLCAWSLRPQETQYFGPGTRLTVL.

This clone came up many times. The DNA ends 3 residues before the CDR3 does, and the rest of the CDR3 is filled in from the germline J gene. The chain recombines TRBV19 with TRBJ2-3; TRBD1 aligns across 9 bases. CDR1 is LNHDA and CDR2 is SQIVND in the germline V gene (reference sequence). Trimming at V came to 6 bases and at J to 3 bases, leaving 4 bases not matched to a gene. This CDR3 contains 14 residues. The sequenced part of the CDR3 DNA is TGTGCCAGTAGCAGGACAGGGGAGACAGATACG. It yields the protein CASSRTGETDT. The whole CDR3 sequence reads CASSRTGETDTQYF.

This clone was detected ten times or more. CDR3 DNA, as far as it was read: TGTGCCAGCAGCCTAGGATATGGAGATACG. This encodes CASSLGYGDT. The complete CDR3 protein is CASSLGYGDTQYF. The rearrangement uses TRBV7-3 and TRBJ2-3; D is ambiguous. The sequence runs out 3 residues before the end of the CDR3; the remainder is reconstructed from the germline J gene. The germline gives CDR1 SGHTA, CDR2 FQGTGA. V lost 5 bases to trimming and J lost 5 bases, with 11 bases between them. There are 13 residues in the CDR3.

This clone has at least ten counts. The read terminates 3 residues ahead of where the CDR3 ends, so the germline J gene completes it. The V and J genes are TRBV20-1 and TRBJ1-1; D is unclear. CDR3 length: 13 residues. Looked up from germline, CDR1 is DFQATT and CDR2 is SNEGSKA (reference sequence). Trimming left V 0 bases short and J 0 bases short, with 5 bases between. The CDR3 sequence: CSARDRVNTEAFF. Partial CDR3 DNA: TGCAGTGCTAGAGATAGGGTGAACACTGAA.

This clone has at least ten counts. The read stops 3 residues short of the end of the CDR3; the missing end is completed from the germline J gene. The chain combines TRBV19 with TRBJ1-5, with D possibly being TRBD1 (6 bases). Trimming stripped 7 bases from V and 0 bases from J, with 19 bases between. Germline V gives CDR1 LNHDA, CDR2 SQIVND (reference sequence). CDR3 length equals 17 residues. CDR3 sequence: CASKWSAQGTSNQPQHF. CDR3 DNA, as far as it was read: TGTGCCAGTAAGTGGTCCGCACAGGGCACTAGCAATCAGCCC.

This clone was detected ten times or more. The read halts 3 residues ahead of the CDR3 end, with the missing end drawn from the germline J gene. The chain joins TRBV30 to TRBJ1-3; D is possibly TRBD1 (5 bases). Germline V gene sequence: CDR1 GTSNPN, CDR2 SVGIG (reference sequence). V lost 2 bases, J lost 2 bases, and 13 bases lay in between. The CDR3 length is 15 residues. CDR3 DNA (partial): TGTGCCTGGAGTCCCCTGGGGGGGGCTGGAAACACC. Translating it yields CAWSPLGGAGNT. The entire CDR3 protein is CAWSPLGGAGNTIYF.